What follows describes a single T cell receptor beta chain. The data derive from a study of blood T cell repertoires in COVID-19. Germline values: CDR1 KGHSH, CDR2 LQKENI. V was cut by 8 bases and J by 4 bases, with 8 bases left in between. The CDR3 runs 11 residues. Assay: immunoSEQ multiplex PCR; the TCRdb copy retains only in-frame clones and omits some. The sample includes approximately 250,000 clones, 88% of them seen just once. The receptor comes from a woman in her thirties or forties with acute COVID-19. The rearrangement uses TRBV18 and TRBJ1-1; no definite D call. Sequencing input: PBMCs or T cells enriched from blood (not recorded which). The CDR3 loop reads CASQEGTEAFF. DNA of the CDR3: TGTGCCAGCCAAGAGGGCACTGAAGCTTTCTTT.